Listed below are T cell receptor beta chains from one sample, sequenced in a study of low-dose radiotherapy and immunotherapy resistance in tumors. TCRdb re-called the reads through MiXCR, storing one row per CDR3 protein. The sample lists 60,000 or so distinct CDR3 sequences; around 27% were seen once. The specimen was PBMCs, collected before treatment. Receptors originate from a male donor with rectosigmoid adenocarcinoma. Each CDR3 is given with its conserved first and last residue. Each record gives: D gene, clone size, J gene, V gene, CDR3 protein, CDR3 DNA. The D gene is left open where the match is weak. A clone size is listed for some rows: how often the clone was seen (once, few, many), or a class if it is expanded.

D: .; size: many; J: TRBJ2-1; V: TRBV5-1; CDR3: CASSLAGYYNEQFF; DNA: TGCGCCAGCAGCTTGGCGGGTTACTACAATGAGCAGTTCTTC
D: TRBD2; size: .; J: TRBJ2-2; V: TRBV7-2; CDR3: CASSSPRTRENTGELFF; DNA: TGTGCCAGCAGCTCCCCGCGGACTAGAGAAAACACCGGGGAGCTGTTTTTT
D: .; size: many; J: TRBJ1-5; V: TRBV24-1; CDR3: CATSDFDVNQPQHF; DNA: TGTGCCACCAGTGATTTCGACGTTAATCAGCCCCAGCATTTT
D: .; size: few; J: TRBJ2-1; V: TRBV4-3; CDR3: CASSQVVFNEQFF; DNA: TGCGCCAGCAGCCAAGTGGTCTTCAATGAGCAGTTCTTC
D: .; size: many; J: TRBJ2-1; V: TRBV5-1; CDR3: CASSLQTLNEQFF; DNA: TGCGCCAGCAGCTTGCAAACCCTTAATGAGCAGTTCTTC
D: .; size: many; J: TRBJ2-7; V: TRBV5-5; CDR3: CASSLWQGIEKQYF; DNA: TGTGCCAGCAGCTTGTGGCAGGGGATTGAAAAGCAGTACTTC
D: TRBD1; size: many; J: TRBJ2-7; V: TRBV29-1; CDR3: CSAGQAYEQYF; DNA: TGCAGCGCGGGACAGGCCTACGAGCAGTACTTC
D: .; size: many; J: TRBJ2-7; V: TRBV7-9; CDR3: CASSLDVGDEQYF; DNA: TGTGCCAGCAGCTTAGATGTAGGCGACGAGCAGTACTTC
D: .; size: .; J: TRBJ2-4; V: TRBV6-8; CDR3: CASSPDGVAKNIQYF; DNA: TGTGCCAGCAGCCCCGATGGGGTAGCCAAAAACATTCAGTACTTC
D: TRBD2; size: .; J: TRBJ2-7; V: TRBV5-1; CDR3: CASSPTSGAPSSYEQYF; DNA: TGCGCCAGCAGCCCGACTAGCGGGGCTCCGTCCTCCTACGAGCAGTACTTC
D: TRBD2; size: .; J: TRBJ2-1; V: TRBV28; CDR3: CASRSGDPNEQFF; DNA: TGTGCCAGCAGGAGCGGGGATCCCAATGAGCAGTTCTTC
D: .; size: many; J: TRBJ1-1; V: TRBV11-2; CDR3: CASSISNMITEAFF; DNA: TGTGCCAGCAGCATATCGAATATGATAACTGAAGCTTTCTTT
D: TRBD1; size: many; J: TRBJ1-6; V: TRBV27; CDR3: CASRLTGANYNSPLHF; DNA: TGTGCCAGCAGGCTTACAGGGGCCAACTATAATTCACCCCTCCACTTT
D: TRBD1; size: .; J: TRBJ2-5; V: TRBV28; CDR3: CASSDPRGETQYF; DNA: TGTGCCAGCAGCGACCCCAGGGGGGAGACCCAGTACTTC
D: TRBD1; size: many; J: TRBJ1-5; V: TRBV27; CDR3: CASSFTGARNQPQHF; DNA: TGTGCCAGCAGTTTCACAGGGGCTCGCAATCAGCCCCAGCATTTT
D: TRBD1; size: medium-sized; J: TRBJ2-5; V: TRBV6-2/TRBV6-3; CDR3: CASSSGTAKETQYF; DNA: TGTGCCAGTTCTTCCGGGACAGCCAAAGAGACCCAGTACTTC
D: TRBD1; size: many; J: TRBJ2-7; V: TRBV7-2; CDR3: CASRLNPGTGSYEQYF; DNA: TGTGCCAGCAGACTGAACCCCGGGACAGGGTCCTACGAGCAGTACTTC
D: TRBD1; size: .; J: TRBJ1-2; V: TRBV28; CDR3: CASSTTGAGGYGYTF; DNA: TGTGCCAGCAGTACCACAGGGGCCGGCGGCTATGGCTACACCTTC
D: .; size: .; J: TRBJ1-1; V: TRBV5-1; CDR3: CTSSLGGWGGRNTEAFF; DNA: TGCACCAGCAGCCTTGGCGGTTGGGGAGGACGGAACACTGAAGCTTTCTTT
D: TRBD1; size: many; J: TRBJ1-6; V: TRBV2; CDR3: CASSKTGINSPLHF; DNA: TGTGCCAGCAGCAAGACAGGGATTAATTCACCCCTCCACTTT
D: .; size: many; J: TRBJ2-2; V: TRBV25-1; CDR3: CASSALQNTGELFF; DNA: TGTGCCAGCAGTGCATTACAGAACACCGGGGAGCTGTTTTTT
D: .; size: .; J: TRBJ2-7; V: TRBV4-2; CDR3: CASSQDTGTYEQYF; DNA: TGTGCCAGCAGCCAAGACACAGGAACCTACGAGCAGTACTTC
D: .; size: once; J: TRBJ2-7; V: TRBV3-1; CDR3: CASSRTLSYEQYF; DNA: TGTGCCAGCAGTCGGACTTTATCCTACGAGCAGTACTTC
D: TRBD1; size: once; J: TRBJ1-2; V: TRBV28; CDR3: CASSLAGTGGDGYTF; DNA: TGTGCCAGCAGTTTAGCCGGGACAGGTGGCGACGGCTACACCTTC
D: .; size: many; J: TRBJ1-5; V: TRBV5-1; CDR3: CASSLEDPANQPQHF; DNA: TGCGCCAGCAGCTTGGAAGATCCCGCGAATCAGCCCCAGCATTTT
D: .; size: .; J: TRBJ2-7; V: TRBV2; CDR3: CASTEDYYEQYF; DNA: TGTGCCAGCACCGAAGACTACTACGAGCAGTACTTC
D: .; size: .; J: TRBJ1-3; V: TRBV7-1; CDR3: CASSLGGHTIYF; DNA: TGTGCCAGCAGTCTAGGGGGACACACCATATATTTT
D: TRBD2; size: many; J: TRBJ2-5; V: TRBV6-5; CDR3: CASSYGLSSGAEETQYF; DNA: TGTGCCAGCAGTTACGGCTTGTCTAGCGGGGCCGAAGAGACCCAGTACTTC
D: .; size: many; J: TRBJ1-1; V: TRBV3-1; CDR3: CASSQADISGRRIRPAFF; DNA: TGTGCCAGCAGCCAAGCTGACATCTCAGGACGCAGGATCCGGCCGGCTTTCTTT
D: .; size: .; J: TRBJ2-5; V: TRBV11-2; CDR3: CASSLPGNQETQYF; DNA: TGTGCCAGCAGCCTTCCGGGCAACCAAGAGACCCAGTACTTC
D: TRBD1; size: many; J: TRBJ1-1; V: TRBV6-1; CDR3: CASSSNRGEAFF; DNA: TGTGCCAGCAGTAGTAACAGGGGTGAAGCTTTCTTT
D: TRBD1; size: many; J: TRBJ2-4; V: TRBV7-2; CDR3: CASSPSGGLGKNIQYF; DNA: TGTGCCAGCAGCCCCTCAGGGGGCCTGGGCAAAAACATTCAGTACTTC
D: TRBD1; size: many; J: TRBJ2-1; V: TRBV28; CDR3: CASSSAGTGVNEQFF; DNA: TGTGCCAGCAGTTCGGCCGGGACAGGGGTAAATGAGCAGTTCTTC
D: .; size: few; J: TRBJ2-6; V: TRBV5-5; CDR3: CASSLAILGTGPSGANVLTF; DNA: TGTGCCAGCAGCTTGGCCATTTTAGGGACTGGCCCCTCTGGGGCCAACGTCCTGACTTTC
D: .; size: few; J: TRBJ1-3; V: TRBV6-2/TRBV6-3; CDR3: CASSPSPGSGNTIYF; DNA: TGTGCCAGCAGCCCGTCTCCGGGATCTGGAAACACCATATATTTT
D: .; size: many; J: TRBJ1-2; V: TRBV27; CDR3: CASSLKADTGYGYTF; DNA: TGTGCCAGCAGTTTAAAGGCCGACACTGGCTATGGCTACACCTTC
D: TRBD2; size: .; J: TRBJ2-3; V: TRBV5-8; CDR3: CASSTGLAGGLADTQYF; DNA: TGTGCCAGCAGCACTGGATTAGCGGGAGGATTAGCAGATACGCAGTATTTT
D: .; size: .; J: TRBJ1-5; V: TRBV18; CDR3: CASSPAGSQPQHF; DNA: TGTGCCAGCTCACCAGCAGGGAGTCAGCCCCAGCATTTT
D: TRBD2; size: many; J: TRBJ2-7; V: TRBV5-1; CDR3: CASSRGTSDEQYF; DNA: TGCGCCAGCAGCCGCGGGACTAGCGACGAGCAGTACTTC
D: TRBD1; size: many; J: TRBJ1-5; V: TRBV12-3/TRBV12-4; CDR3: CASSLRTGPSNQPQHF; DNA: TGTGCCAGCAGTTTGAGGACAGGCCCTAGCAATCAGCCCCAGCATTTT
D: TRBD1; size: many; J: TRBJ2-2; V: TRBV28; CDR3: CASSLAAGAGGITGELFF; DNA: TGTGCCAGCAGTTTGGCCGCTGGGGCAGGGGGCATCACCGGGGAGCTGTTTTTT
D: .; size: many; J: TRBJ1-4; V: TRBV7-2; CDR3: CASSSPGREKLFF; DNA: TGTGCCAGCAGCTCCCCCGGGAGGGAAAAACTGTTTTTT
D: .; size: medium-sized; J: TRBJ2-1; V: TRBV9; CDR3: CASSVEGGGQYNEQFF; DNA: TGTGCCAGCAGCGTGGAAGGCGGGGGACAATACAATGAGCAGTTCTTC
D: TRBD2; size: .; J: TRBJ2-1; V: TRBV7-9; CDR3: CASSWAGGPGSEQFF; DNA: TGTGCCAGCAGTTGGGCGGGAGGACCCGGTAGTGAGCAGTTCTTC
D: .; size: once; J: TRBJ2-3; V: TRBV28; CDR3: CASSLSGQGITDTQYF; DNA: TGTGCCAGCAGTTTATCGGGCCAGGGGATCACAGATACGCAGTATTTT
D: TRBD2; size: medium-sized; J: TRBJ2-3; V: TRBV6-1; CDR3: CASSEVSGGADTQYF; DNA: TGTGCCAGCAGTGAGGTTAGCGGGGGGGCAGATACGCAGTATTTT
D: .; size: many; J: TRBJ2-7; V: TRBV27; CDR3: CASLSSSYEQYF; DNA: TGTGCCAGCCTCAGTTCCTCCTACGAGCAGTACTTC
D: TRBD1; size: .; J: TRBJ1-6; V: TRBV9; CDR3: CASSRETGDYGSPLHF; DNA: TGTGCCAGCAGCCGTGAGACAGGGGACTATGGTTCACCCCTCCACTTT
D: .; size: many; J: TRBJ2-1; V: TRBV28; CDR3: CASSLELRVHEQFF; DNA: TGTGCCAGCAGCCTGGAGCTACGAGTCCATGAGCAGTTCTTC
D: TRBD2; size: few; J: TRBJ2-1; V: TRBV6-8; CDR3: CASRTGLLAGDYNEQFF; DNA: TGTGCCAGCAGGACAGGGTTGTTAGCGGGGGACTACAATGAGCAGTTCTTC
D: TRBD1; size: many; J: TRBJ1-1; V: TRBV11-3; CDR3: CASSLEGGPPASEAFF; DNA: TGTGCCAGCAGCTTAGAAGGGGGCCCCCCCGCGTCTGAAGCTTTCTTT
D: .; size: .; J: TRBJ2-3; V: TRBV27; CDR3: CASSPIWELQITDTQYF; DNA: TGTGCCAGCAGTCCGATTTGGGAACTCCAAATCACAGATACGCAGTATTTT
D: .; size: many; J: TRBJ2-5; V: TRBV12-3/TRBV12-4; CDR3: CASSEWGETQYF; DNA: TGTGCCAGCAGTGAATGGGGAGAGACCCAGTACTTC
D: TRBD1; size: .; J: TRBJ2-7; V: TRBV6-2/TRBV6-3; CDR3: CAIGTGSYEQYF; DNA: TGTGCCATCGGGACAGGGAGCTACGAGCAGTACTTC
D: TRBD1; size: .; J: TRBJ2-3; V: TRBV14; CDR3: CASSQQTGGTDTQYF; DNA: TGTGCCAGCAGCCAACAAACAGGGGGCACCGATACGCAGTATTTT
D: .; size: many; J: TRBJ1-6; V: TRBV12-3/TRBV12-4; CDR3: CASSPQTGSVSPLHF; DNA: TGTGCCAGCAGTCCGCAGACAGGCTCGGTTTCACCCCTCCACTTT
D: TRBD2; size: .; J: TRBJ2-1; V: TRBV5-1; CDR3: CASSLVAGGYNEQFF; DNA: TGCGCCAGCAGCTTGGTAGCGGGGGGTTACAATGAGCAGTTCTTC
D: TRBD2; size: many; J: TRBJ2-3; V: TRBV4-3; CDR3: CASSQSSGRDTQYF; DNA: TGCGCCAGCAGCCAATCTAGCGGGAGGGATACGCAGTATTTT